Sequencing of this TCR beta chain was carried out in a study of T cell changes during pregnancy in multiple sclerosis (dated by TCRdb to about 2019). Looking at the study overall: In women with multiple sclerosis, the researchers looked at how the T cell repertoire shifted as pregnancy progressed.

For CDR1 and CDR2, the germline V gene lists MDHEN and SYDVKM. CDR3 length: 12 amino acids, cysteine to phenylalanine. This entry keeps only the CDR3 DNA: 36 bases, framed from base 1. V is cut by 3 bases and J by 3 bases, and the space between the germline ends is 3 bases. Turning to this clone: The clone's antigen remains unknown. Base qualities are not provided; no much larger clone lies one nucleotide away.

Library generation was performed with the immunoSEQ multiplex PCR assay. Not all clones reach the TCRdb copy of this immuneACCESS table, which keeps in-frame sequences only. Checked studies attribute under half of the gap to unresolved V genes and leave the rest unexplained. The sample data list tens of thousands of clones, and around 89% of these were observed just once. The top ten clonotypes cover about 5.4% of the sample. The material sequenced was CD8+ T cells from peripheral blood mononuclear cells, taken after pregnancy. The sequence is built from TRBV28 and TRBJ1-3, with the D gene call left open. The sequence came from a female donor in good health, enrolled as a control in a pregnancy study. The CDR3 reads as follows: CASSFNGNTIYF. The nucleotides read TGTGCCAGCAGTTTTAATGGAAACACCATATATTTT.